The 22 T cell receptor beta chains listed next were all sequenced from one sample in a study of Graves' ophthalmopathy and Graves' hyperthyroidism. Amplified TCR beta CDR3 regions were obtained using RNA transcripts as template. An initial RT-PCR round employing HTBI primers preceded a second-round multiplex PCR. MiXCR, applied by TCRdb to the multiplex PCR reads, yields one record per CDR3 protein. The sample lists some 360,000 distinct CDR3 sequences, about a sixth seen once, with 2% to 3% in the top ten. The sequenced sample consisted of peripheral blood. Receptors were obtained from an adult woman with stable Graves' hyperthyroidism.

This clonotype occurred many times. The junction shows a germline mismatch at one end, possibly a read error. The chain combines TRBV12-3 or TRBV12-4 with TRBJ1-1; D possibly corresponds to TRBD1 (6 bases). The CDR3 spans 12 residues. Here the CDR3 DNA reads TGTGCCAGCAGCCCACGATTCTGGGGACATGTCTTT. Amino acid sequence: CASSPRFWGHVF.

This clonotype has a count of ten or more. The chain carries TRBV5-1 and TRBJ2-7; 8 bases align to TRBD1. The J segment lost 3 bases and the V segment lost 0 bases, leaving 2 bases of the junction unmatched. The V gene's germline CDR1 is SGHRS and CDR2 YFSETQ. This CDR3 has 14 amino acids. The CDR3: CASSLGQGYYEQYF. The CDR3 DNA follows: TGCGCCAGCAGCTTGGGACAGGGGTACTACGAGCAGTACTTC.

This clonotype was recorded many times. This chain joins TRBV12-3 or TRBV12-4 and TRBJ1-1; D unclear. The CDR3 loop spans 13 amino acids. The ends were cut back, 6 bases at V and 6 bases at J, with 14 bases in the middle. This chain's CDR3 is CASSVLRSAEAFF. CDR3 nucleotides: TGTGCCAGCAGCGTTCTGAGGTCAGCTGAAGCTTTCTTT.

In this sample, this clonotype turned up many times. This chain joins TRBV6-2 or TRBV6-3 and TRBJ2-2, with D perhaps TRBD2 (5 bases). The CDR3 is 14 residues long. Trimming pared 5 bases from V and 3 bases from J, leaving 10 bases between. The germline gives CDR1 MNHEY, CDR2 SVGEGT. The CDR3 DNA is TGTGCCAGCAGTCAGCTAGCTTACACCGGGGAGCTGTTTTTT. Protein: CASSQLAYTGELFF.

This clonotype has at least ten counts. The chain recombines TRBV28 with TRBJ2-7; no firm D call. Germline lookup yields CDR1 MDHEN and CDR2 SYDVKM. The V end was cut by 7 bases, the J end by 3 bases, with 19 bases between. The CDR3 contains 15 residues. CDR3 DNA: TGTGCCAGCACCGAGTTGAGTTCGGGCTTCTACGAGCAGTACTTC. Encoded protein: CASTELSSGFYEQYF.

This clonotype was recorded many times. CDR3 nucleotide sequence: TGTGCCAGCAGACCCACAGGGAACACTGAAGCTTTCTTT. It is translated as CASRPTGNTEAFF. The V and J genes are TRBV6-1 and TRBJ1-1, with D maybe TRBD1 (5 bases). V lost 6 bases and J lost 1, with 9 bases in between. CDR3 length: 13 residues. Germline CDR1 MNHNS, CDR2 SASEGT.

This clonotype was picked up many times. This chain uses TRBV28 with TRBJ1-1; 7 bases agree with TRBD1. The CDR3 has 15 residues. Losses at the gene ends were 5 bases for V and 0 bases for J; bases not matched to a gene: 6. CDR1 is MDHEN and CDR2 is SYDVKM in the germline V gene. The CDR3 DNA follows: TGTGCCAGCAGTGCCTTACAGGGGATGAACACTGAAGCTTTCTTT. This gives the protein CASSALQGMNTEAFF.

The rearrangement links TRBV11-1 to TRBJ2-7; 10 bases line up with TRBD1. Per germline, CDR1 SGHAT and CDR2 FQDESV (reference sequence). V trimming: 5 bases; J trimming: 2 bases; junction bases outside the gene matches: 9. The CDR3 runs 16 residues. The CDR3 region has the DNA TGTGCCAGCAGCCGCGGGACAGGGGCGCTAACCTACGAGCAGTACTTC. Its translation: CASSRGTGALTYEQYF.

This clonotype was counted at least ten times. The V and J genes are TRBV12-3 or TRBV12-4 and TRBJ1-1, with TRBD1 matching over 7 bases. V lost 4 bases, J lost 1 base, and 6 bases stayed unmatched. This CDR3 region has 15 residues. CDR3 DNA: TGTGCCAGCAGTTCCAGGGGGAGATCGAACACTGAAGCTTTCTTT. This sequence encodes CASSSRGRSNTEAFF.

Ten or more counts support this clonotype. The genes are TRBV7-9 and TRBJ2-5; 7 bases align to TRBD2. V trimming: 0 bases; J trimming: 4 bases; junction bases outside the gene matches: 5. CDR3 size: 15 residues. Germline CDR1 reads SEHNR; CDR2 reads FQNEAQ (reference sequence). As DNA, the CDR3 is TGTGCCAGCAGCTTAGCTGCGGGAGCAGTAGAGACCCAGTACTTC. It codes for CASSLAAGAVETQYF.

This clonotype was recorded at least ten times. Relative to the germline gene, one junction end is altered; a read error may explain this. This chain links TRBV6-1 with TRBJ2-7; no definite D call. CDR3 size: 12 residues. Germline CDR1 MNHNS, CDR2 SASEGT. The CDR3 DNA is TGTGCCAGCAGTGAACGCTCCTCCGAGCAGTACTTC. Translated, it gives CASSERSSEQYF.

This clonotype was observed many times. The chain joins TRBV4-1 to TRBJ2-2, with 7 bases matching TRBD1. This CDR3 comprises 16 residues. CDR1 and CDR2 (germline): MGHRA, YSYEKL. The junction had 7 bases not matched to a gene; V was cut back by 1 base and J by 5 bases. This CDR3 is CASSQVKGARTGELFF. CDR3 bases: TGCGCCAGCAGCCAAGTAAAGGGGGCGCGGACCGGGGAGCTGTTTTTT.

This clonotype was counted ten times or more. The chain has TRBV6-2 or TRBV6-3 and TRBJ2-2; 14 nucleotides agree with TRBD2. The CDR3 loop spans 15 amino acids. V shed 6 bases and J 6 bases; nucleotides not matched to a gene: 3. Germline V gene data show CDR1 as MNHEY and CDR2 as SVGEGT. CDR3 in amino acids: CASRPGLAGAGELFF. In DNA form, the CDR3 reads TGTGCCAGCAGACCGGGACTAGCGGGAGCCGGGGAGCTGTTTTTT.

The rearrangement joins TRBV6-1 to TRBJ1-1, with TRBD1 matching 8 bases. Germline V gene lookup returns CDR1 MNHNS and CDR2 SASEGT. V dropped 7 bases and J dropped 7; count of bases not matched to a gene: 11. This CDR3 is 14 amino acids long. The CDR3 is CASTPGQGGGEAFF. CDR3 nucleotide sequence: TGTGCCAGCACTCCCGGACAGGGAGGGGGTGAAGCTTTCTTT.

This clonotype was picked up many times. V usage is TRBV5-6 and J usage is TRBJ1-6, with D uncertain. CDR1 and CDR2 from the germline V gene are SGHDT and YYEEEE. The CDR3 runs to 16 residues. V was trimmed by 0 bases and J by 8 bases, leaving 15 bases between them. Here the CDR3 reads CASSLAMLDLDSPLHF. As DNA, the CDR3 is TGTGCCAGCAGCTTGGCGATGCTTGACTTGGATTCACCCCTCCACTTT.

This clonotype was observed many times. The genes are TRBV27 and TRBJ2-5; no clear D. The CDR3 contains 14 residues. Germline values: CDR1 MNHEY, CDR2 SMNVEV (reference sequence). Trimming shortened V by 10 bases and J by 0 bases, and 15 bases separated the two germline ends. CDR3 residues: CAIRGNGDQETQYF. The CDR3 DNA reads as TGTGCCATCCGCGGAAACGGAGACCAAGAGACCCAGTACTTC.

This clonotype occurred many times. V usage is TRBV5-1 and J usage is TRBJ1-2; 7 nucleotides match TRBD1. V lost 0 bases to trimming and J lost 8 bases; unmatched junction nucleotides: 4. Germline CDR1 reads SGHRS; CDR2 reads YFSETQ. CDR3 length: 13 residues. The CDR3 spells CASSLATGQGYTF. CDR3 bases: TGCGCCAGCAGCTTGGCGACAGGGCAGGGCTACACCTTC.

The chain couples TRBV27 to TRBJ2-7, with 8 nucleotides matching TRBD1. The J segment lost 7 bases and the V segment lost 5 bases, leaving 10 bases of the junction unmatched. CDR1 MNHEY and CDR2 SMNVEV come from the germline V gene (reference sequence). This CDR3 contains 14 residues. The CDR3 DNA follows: TGTGCCAGCAGTCCGGGACAGGAGGCAGGGGAGCAGTACTTC. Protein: CASSPGQEAGEQYF.

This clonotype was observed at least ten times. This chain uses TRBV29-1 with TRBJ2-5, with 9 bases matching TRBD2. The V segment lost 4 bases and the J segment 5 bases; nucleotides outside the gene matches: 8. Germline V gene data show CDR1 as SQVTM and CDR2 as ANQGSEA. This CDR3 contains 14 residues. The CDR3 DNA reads TGCAGCGTTGGTGGGACTAGCAGGTTGGAGACCCAGTACTTC. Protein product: CSVGGTSRLETQYF.

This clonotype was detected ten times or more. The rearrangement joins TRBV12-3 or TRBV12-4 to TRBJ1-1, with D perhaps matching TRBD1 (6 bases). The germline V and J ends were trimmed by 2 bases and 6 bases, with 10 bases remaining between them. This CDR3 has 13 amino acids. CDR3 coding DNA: TGTGCCAGCAGTTTATGGGGGGCCGCTGAAGCTTTCTTT. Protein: CASSLWGAAEAFF.

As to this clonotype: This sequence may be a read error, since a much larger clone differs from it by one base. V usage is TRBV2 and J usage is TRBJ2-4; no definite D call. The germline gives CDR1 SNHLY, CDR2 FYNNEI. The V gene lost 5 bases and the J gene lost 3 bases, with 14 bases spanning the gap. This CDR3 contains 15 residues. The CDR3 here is CASSRSASDKNIQYF. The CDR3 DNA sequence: TGTGCCAGCAGTCGTAGTGCCTCCGACAAAAACATTCAGTACTTC. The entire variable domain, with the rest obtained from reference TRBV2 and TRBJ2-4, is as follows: EPEVTQTPSHQVTQMGQEVILRCVPISNHLYFYWYRQILGQKVEFLVSFYNNEISEKSEIFDDQFSVERPDGSNFTLKIRSTKLEDSAMYFCASSRSASDKNIQYFGAGTRLSVL.

CDR3 DNA sequence: TGTGCCAGCAGTTTCATTCAAGGATGGACAGGGGTAAAATTGGGGGCTGGAAACACCATATATTTT. Residues: CASSFIQGWTGVKLGAGNTIYF. The chain has TRBV12-3 or TRBV12-4 and TRBJ1-3; TRBD1 matches 9 bases. The CDR3 is made up of 22 amino acids. After removal of 3 bases from V and 2 bases from J, the junction contained 23 bases not matched to a gene.